The T cell receptor (beta chain) described here comes from a study of cytomegalovirus exposure and HLA in healthy donors. PCR amplification relied on 60 Vbeta primers (plus 13 Jbeta primers). Method: immunoSEQ multiplex PCR; TCRdb's copy keeps in-frame clones and lacks some. The table includes hundreds of thousands of clones, 85% detected once. This CDR3 comprises 10 residues. CDR1 is SQVTM, CDR2 ANQGSEA, per germline. V shed 7 bases and J shed 5 bases, with 8 bases lying between them. The genes are TRBV29-1 and TRBJ1-2; D possibly corresponds to TRBD1 (6 bases). This TCR was sampled from a girl aged 2-10 years in good health and CMV-seronegative. Sequenced sample: PBMCs. In nucleotides, the CDR3 is TGCAGCGCGACAGGATATGGCTACACCTTC. It encodes CSATGYGYTF.